A single sample gave rise to the 25 T cell receptor beta chains below, sequenced in a study of T cell responses to AZD1222 COVID-19 vaccine. Method: immunoSEQ multiplex PCR; TCRdb's copy keeps in-frame clones and lacks some. The table lists tens of thousands of clones, approximately 84% of them singletons. This specimen was peripheral blood, taken on day 0 of AZD1222 vaccination. These receptor sequences come from an adult in good health.

The chain combines TRBV7-2 with TRBJ1-5; no clear D gene. The CDR3 runs to 17 residues. V was cut by 1 base and J by 0 bases, with 13 bases left in between. Germline V gene lookup returns CDR1 SGHTA and CDR2 FQGNSA. CDR3 sequence: CASSLEGGFYSNQPQHF. DNA of the CDR3: TGTGCCAGCAGCTTAGAGGGAGGGTTCTATAGCAATCAGCCCCAGCATTTT.

The chain links TRBV28 to TRBJ1-2; D gene uncertain. The CDR3 loop spans 10 amino acids. Per the germline V gene, CDR1 is MDHEN and CDR2 is SYDVKM. V lost 5 bases and J lost 6, with 4 bases in between. The CDR3 nucleotides are TGTGCCAGCAGTCGCGATGGCTACACCTTC. This gives the protein CASSRDGYTF.

The chain couples TRBV2 to TRBJ1-1; D is uncertain. Germline V CDR1 and CDR2: SNHLY, FYNNEI. The germline V and J ends were trimmed by 3 bases and 0 bases, with 5 bases remaining between them. The CDR3 loop spans 13 amino acids. CDR3 in amino acids: CASSEMMNTEAFF. The CDR3 region has the DNA TGTGCCAGCAGTGAGATGATGAACACTGAAGCTTTCTTT.

This chain joins TRBV5-5 and TRBJ2-2, with 9 bases lining up with TRBD2. There are 16 residues in the CDR3. J gave up 1 base and V 0 bases, and 1 base lay outside the gene matches. Looked up from germline, CDR1 is SGHKS and CDR2 is YYEKEE (reference sequence). The CDR3, as DNA: TGTGCCAGCAGCTTGGGACTAGCGGAGAACACCGGGGAGCTGTTTTTT. Its protein product is CASSLGLAENTGELFF.

The chain uses TRBV6-4 and TRBJ1-2, with D perhaps matching TRBD1 (5 bases). Trimming left V 6 bases short and J 2 bases short, with 10 bases between. Germline CDR1 and CDR2: MRHNA and SNTAGT. The CDR3 totals 13 residues. For the CDR3, the DNA is TGTGCCAGCAGGATGACAGTGAACTATGGCTACACCTTC. Translating it yields CASRMTVNYGYTF.

Only one count was recorded for this clone. The chain carries TRBV5-1 and TRBJ2-2, with TRBD2 identical over 14 bases. CDR3 length equals 18 residues. Germline CDR1 is SGHRS and CDR2 is YFSETQ. V lost 0 bases, J lost 4 bases, and 5 bases stayed unmatched. CDR3 region: CASSLGSGLAGGTGELFF. CDR3 coding DNA: TGCGCCAGCAGCTTGGGGTCTGGACTAGCGGGAGGCACCGGGGAGCTGTTTTTT.

Judged by abundance, this clone is medium-sized. The chain employs TRBV7-3 and TRBJ2-7, with D tentatively TRBD2 (6 bases). The CDR3 spans 15 residues. Per the germline V gene, CDR1 is SGHTA and CDR2 is FQGTGA. Trimming shortened V by 5 bases and J by 0 bases, and 14 bases separated the two germline ends. The CDR3 spells CASSVSGGSSYEQYF. As DNA, the CDR3 is TGTGCCAGCAGCGTCAGCGGAGGGAGCTCCTACGAGCAGTACTTC. The whole variable domain, remainder taken from reference TRBV7-3 and TRBJ2-7, is GAGVSQTPSNKVTEKGKYVELRCDPISGHTALYWYRQSLGQGPEFLIYFQGTGAADDSGLPNDRFFAVRPEGSVSTLKIQRTERGDSAVYLCASSVSGGSSYEQYFGPGTRLTVT.

CDR3 sequence: CASSFGQGSYGYTF. As DNA, the CDR3 is TGTGCCAGCAGTTTTGGGCAGGGAAGCTATGGCTACACCTTC. The chain links TRBV28 to TRBJ1-2; TRBD1 is a possible D gene (5 bases). The CDR3 is 14 residues long. V lost 3 bases and J lost 4, with 12 bases in between. The germline V gene has CDR1 MDHEN and CDR2 SYDVKM.

The chain links TRBV15 to TRBJ1-1; D perhaps matches TRBD1 (5 bases). V lost 4 bases to trimming and J lost 4 bases, with 13 bases between them. CDR3 length: 14 residues. Germline V lookup: CDR1 LNHNV, CDR2 YYDKDF (reference sequence). The CDR3 coding sequence is TGTGCCACCAGCATCGATGTGAGGGGCACTGAAGCTTTCTTT. This encodes CATSIDVRGTEAFF.

The table lists this clone with a count of one. The V call is TRBV28, the J call TRBJ2-7, with D perhaps being TRBD1 or TRBD2 (5 bases each). Germline assignment: CDR1 MDHEN and CDR2 SYDVKM. V lost 2 bases and J 4 bases, leaving 12 bases between the germline ends. CDR3 length: 14 residues. CDR3 in DNA: TGTGCCAGCAGTTTAGCAGGGAGAAGTTACGAGCAGTACTTC. Protein: CASSLAGRSYEQYF.

The V call is TRBV5-1, the J call TRBJ1-3; D is perhaps TRBD1 (6 bases). Germline loops: CDR1 SGHRS, CDR2 YFSETQ. The CDR3 has 15 amino acids. V shed 4 bases and J shed 2 bases, with 13 bases lying between them. DNA of the CDR3: TGCGCCAGCAGCCTCGGAGGGGGTGCTGGAAACACCATATATTTT. Protein: CASSLGGGAGNTIYF.

V and J are TRBV19 and TRBJ1-1; no clear D. From germline, CDR1 is LNHDA and CDR2 SQIVND (reference sequence). Trimming took off 3 bases at V and 1 base at J, with 18 bases between the two ends. This CDR3 is 17 amino acids long. CDR3 loop: CASSIGPGGSRNTEAFF. CDR3 coding DNA: TGTGCCAGTAGTATTGGCCCCGGTGGTTCACGGAACACTGAAGCTTTCTTT.

This rearrangement joins TRBV10-2 to TRBJ2-7, with a possible D match to TRBD2 (5 bases). With 3 bases removed from V and 7 bases from J, the gap between germline ends came to 10 bases. The CDR3 contains 12 residues. Germline assignment: CDR1 WSHSY and CDR2 SAAADI. CDR3 DNA sequence: TGCGCCAGCAGTGACCTCGGAGGAGAGCAGTACTTC. Protein sequence: CASSDLGGEQYF.

The chain combines TRBV7-8 with TRBJ2-7; D might be TRBD1 or TRBD2, each matching 6 bases. CDR3 size: 15 residues. The germline V gene encodes CDR1 SGHVS and CDR2 FQNEAQ. The ends were cut back, 2 bases at V and 5 bases at J, with 16 bases in the middle. The CDR3 spells CASSLRKGGHNEQYF. The CDR3 region has the DNA TGTGCCAGCAGCTTAAGGAAAGGGGGGCACAACGAGCAGTACTTC.

The chain is built from TRBV5-6 and TRBJ1-4; the D gene is possibly TRBD1 (5 bases). The CDR3 contains 15 residues. V was cut by 4 bases and J by 3 bases, with 13 bases left in between. Germline V lookup: CDR1 SGHDT, CDR2 YYEEEE. The CDR3 loop is CASSRPGLSNEKLFF. CDR3 DNA: TGTGCCAGCAGCCGACCGGGGCTCTCTAATGAAAAACTGTTTTTT.

The chain is built from TRBV30 and TRBJ2-5; 9 nucleotides agree with TRBD1. Germline lookup yields CDR1 GTSNPN and CDR2 SVGIG (reference sequence). V gave up 5 bases and J gave up 5 bases; unmatched junction bases: 3. The CDR3 spans 12 residues. CDR3 nucleotides: TGTGCCTGGGGACAGGGGACGGAGACCCAGTACTTC. Encoded protein: CAWGQGTETQYF.

The chain uses TRBV5-4 and TRBJ2-7; D possibly corresponds to TRBD1 (5 bases). The CDR3 runs to 14 residues. Germline lookup yields CDR1 SGHNT and CDR2 YYREEE (reference sequence). Trimming stripped 4 bases from V and 3 bases from J, with 14 bases between. In DNA form, the CDR3 reads TGTGCCAGCAGCCGACAGACAGTCCTCTACGAGCAGTACTTC. The encoded protein is CASSRQTVLYEQYF.

The V gene is TRBV27, the J gene TRBJ1-5; D ambiguous. The length of the CDR3 is 13 residues. The V gene's germline CDR1 is MNHEY and CDR2 SMNVEV (reference sequence). V was trimmed by 6 bases and J by 2 bases, leaving 8 bases between them. The CDR3 here is CASRRAGNQPQHF. CDR3 nucleotide sequence: TGTGCCAGCAGGAGAGCAGGCAATCAGCCCCAGCATTTT.

The CDR3 nucleotides are TGTGCCAGCACCTTCGGATGGCAGCCCCAGCATTTT. Translation: CASTFGWQPQHF. J is TRBJ1-5 and V is TRBV12-3 or TRBV12-4; D call uncertain. V was shortened by 7 bases and J by 7 bases, with 11 bases between the two germline ends. The CDR3 loop spans 12 amino acids.

By sample fraction, this clone is medium-sized. The chain joins TRBV2 to TRBJ2-1; 10 nucleotides match TRBD2. The junction had 8 bases not matched to a gene; V was cut back by 3 bases and J by 0 bases. The CDR3 totals 18 residues. Germline V lookup: CDR1 SNHLY, CDR2 FYNNEI. CDR3 sequence reads: CASSDRLAGLSSYNEQFF. The CDR3 bases are TGTGCCAGCAGTGACAGACTAGCGGGCCTGAGCTCCTACAATGAGCAGTTCTTC.

The rearrangement links TRBV7-9 to TRBJ1-2, with D perhaps matching TRBD1 (5 bases). In germline, CDR1 is SEHNR, CDR2 FQNEAQ (reference sequence). The V end lost 7 bases, the J end lost 0 bases, and 15 bases lay between the germline ends. The length of the CDR3 is 15 residues. The CDR3 region is CASTKDQGANYGYTF. CDR3 sequence (DNA): TGTGCCAGCACAAAGGACCAGGGAGCTAACTATGGCTACACCTTC.

This chain connects TRBV7-2 to TRBJ2-7, with D unresolved. Between the trimmed V and J ends, which lost 4 bases and 6 bases, there was a span of 19 bases. Per germline, CDR1 SGHTA and CDR2 FQGNSA. CDR3 length: 15 amino acids. The CDR3 reads CASSSVEEIGTEQYF. DNA for the CDR3: TGTGCCAGCAGCTCGGTTGAGGAGATCGGAACCGAGCAGTACTTC.

The CDR3 nucleotides are TGTGCCAGCAGTTCATTCAGGGGTGCCACCTACGAGCAGTACTTC. Protein sequence: CASSSFRGATYEQYF. The chain has TRBV6-2 or TRBV6-3 and TRBJ2-7, with TRBD1 as a possible D gene (6 bases). V dropped 4 bases and J dropped 2 bases, with 15 bases sitting between them. The CDR3 has 15 amino acids. Germline V gives CDR1 MNHEY, CDR2 SVGEGT.

V is TRBV5-8 and J is TRBJ1-6; 7 bases are shared with TRBD1. Trimming cost V 0 bases and J 8 bases; bases outside gene matches: 5. The CDR3 is 15 amino acids. Germline V gives CDR1 SGHTS, CDR2 YDEGEE. The CDR3: CASSLEGRGDSPLHF. DNA of the CDR3: TGTGCCAGCAGCTTGGAAGGCAGGGGGGATTCACCCCTCCACTTT.

V gene TRBV2 combines with J gene TRBJ1-1; D gene ambiguous. The CDR3 loop spans 12 amino acids. V lost 4 bases and J 4 bases, leaving 7 bases between the germline ends. Per germline, CDR1 SNHLY and CDR2 FYNNEI. The CDR3 DNA sequence: TGTGCCAGCAGTGTACACCTCACTGAAGCTTTCTTT. Protein product: CASSVHLTEAFF.